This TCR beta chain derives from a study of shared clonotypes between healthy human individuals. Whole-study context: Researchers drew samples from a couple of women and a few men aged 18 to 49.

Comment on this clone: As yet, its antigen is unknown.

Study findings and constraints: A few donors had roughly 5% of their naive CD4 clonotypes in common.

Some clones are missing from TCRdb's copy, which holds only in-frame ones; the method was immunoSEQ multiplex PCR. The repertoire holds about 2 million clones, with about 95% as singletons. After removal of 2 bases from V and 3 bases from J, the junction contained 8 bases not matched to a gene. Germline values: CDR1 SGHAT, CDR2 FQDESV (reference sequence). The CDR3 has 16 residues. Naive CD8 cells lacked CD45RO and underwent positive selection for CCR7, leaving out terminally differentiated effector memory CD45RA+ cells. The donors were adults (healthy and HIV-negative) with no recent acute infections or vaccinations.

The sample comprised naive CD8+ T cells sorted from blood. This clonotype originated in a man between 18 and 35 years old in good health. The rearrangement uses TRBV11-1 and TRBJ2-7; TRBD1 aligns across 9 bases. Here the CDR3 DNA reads TGTGCCAGCAGCTTATTGGCCACAGGGGGCATCTACGAGCAGTACTTC. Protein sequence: CASSLLATGGIYEQYF.